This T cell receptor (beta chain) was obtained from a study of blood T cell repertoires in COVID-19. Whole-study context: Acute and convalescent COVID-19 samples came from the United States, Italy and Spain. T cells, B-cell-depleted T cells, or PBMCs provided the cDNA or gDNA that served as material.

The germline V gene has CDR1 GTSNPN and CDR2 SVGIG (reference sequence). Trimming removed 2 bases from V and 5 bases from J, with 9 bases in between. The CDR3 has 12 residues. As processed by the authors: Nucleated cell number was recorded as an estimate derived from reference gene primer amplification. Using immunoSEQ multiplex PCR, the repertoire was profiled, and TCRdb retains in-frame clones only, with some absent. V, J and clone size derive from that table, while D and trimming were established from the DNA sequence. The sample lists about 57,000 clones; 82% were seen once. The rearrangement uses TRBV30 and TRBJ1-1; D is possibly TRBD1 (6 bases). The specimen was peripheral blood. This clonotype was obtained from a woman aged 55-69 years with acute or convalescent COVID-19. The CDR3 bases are TGTGCCTGGAGTACAGGGCGGACTGAAGCTTTCTTT. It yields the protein CAWSTGRTEAFF.